This TCR beta chain emerged from a study of shared clonotypes between healthy human individuals. Study-level findings and limits: A limitation of the genetic and exposure-history diversity represented arose from few donors.

The CDR3 length is 15 residues. Germline CDR1 is SNHLY and CDR2 is FYNNEI. J lost 10 bases, V lost 2 bases, and 10 bases had no gene match. As for this clone: Its specificity is not known.

Produced via immunoSEQ multiplex PCR; TCRdb's table is partial and in-frame only. The sample has over 700,000 clones, around 70% seen once; the top ten hold under 2%. Every one of the donors was a Caucasian adult that lived in Nashville, Tennessee. The receptor was isolated from a woman in her 30s in good health. This rearrangement joins TRBV2 to TRBJ2-1, with TRBD2 identical over 8 bases. Sequencing was performed on memory CD4+ T cells sorted from blood. Indicated subset: CD45RA-negative fraction. In DNA, the CDR3 is TGTGCCAGCAGTGAACCGGGACTAGTAGAGGAGGAGCAGTTCTTC. Its translation is CASSEPGLVEEEQFF.